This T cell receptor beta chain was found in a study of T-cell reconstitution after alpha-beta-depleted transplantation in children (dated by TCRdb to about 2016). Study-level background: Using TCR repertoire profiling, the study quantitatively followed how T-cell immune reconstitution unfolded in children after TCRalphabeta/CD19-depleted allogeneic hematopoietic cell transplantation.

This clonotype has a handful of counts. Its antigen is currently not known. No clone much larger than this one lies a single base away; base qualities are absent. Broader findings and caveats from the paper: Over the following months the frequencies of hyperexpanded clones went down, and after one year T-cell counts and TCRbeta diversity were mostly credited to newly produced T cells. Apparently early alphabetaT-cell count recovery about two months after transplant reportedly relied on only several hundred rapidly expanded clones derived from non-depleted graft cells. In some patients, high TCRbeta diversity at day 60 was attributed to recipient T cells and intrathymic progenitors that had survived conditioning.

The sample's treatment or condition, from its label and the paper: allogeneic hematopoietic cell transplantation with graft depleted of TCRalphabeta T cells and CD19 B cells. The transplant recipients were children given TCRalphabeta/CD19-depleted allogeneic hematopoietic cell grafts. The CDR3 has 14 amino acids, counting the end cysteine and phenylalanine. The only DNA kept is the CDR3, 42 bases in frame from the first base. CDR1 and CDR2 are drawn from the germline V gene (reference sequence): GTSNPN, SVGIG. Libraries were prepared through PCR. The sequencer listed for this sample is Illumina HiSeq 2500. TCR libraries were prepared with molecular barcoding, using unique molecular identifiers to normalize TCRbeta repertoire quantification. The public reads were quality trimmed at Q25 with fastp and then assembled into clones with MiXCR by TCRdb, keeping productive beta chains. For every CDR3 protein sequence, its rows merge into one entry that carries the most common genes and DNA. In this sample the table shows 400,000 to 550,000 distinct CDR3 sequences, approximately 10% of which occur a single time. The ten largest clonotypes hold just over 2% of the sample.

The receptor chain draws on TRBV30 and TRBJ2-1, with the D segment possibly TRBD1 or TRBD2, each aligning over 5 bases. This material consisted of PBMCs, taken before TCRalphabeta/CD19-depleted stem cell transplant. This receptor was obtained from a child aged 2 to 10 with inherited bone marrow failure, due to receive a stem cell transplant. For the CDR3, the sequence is CAARWGYIYNEQFF. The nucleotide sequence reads TGTGCGGCGCGGTGGGGGTATATCTACAATGAGCAGTTCTTC.